These 19 T cell receptor beta chains were all obtained from the same sample, sequenced in a study of PD-L1 blockade in urothelial cancer. Profiled with immunoSEQ multiplex PCR; TCRdb holds only in-frame clones, not every one. Of 90,000 to 120,000 clones listed, roughly 84% were seen once; the top ten hold approximately 2.4%. Sequencing was performed on PBMCs, taken around atezolizumab (anti-PD-L1) treatment. Receptor source: a man in his fifties with urothelial cancer.

This clone was seen a few times. This chain links TRBV28 with TRBJ2-2, with D maybe TRBD2 (6 bases). The CDR3 runs to 15 residues. Trimming took off 6 bases at V and 7 bases at J, with 18 bases between the two ends. Looked up from germline, CDR1 is MDHEN and CDR2 is SYDVKM. CDR3 nucleotides: TGTGCCAGCAGGGATGGGGCGGGATACATCGGGGAGCTGTTTTTT. Residues: CASRDGAGYIGELFF.

The V and J genes are TRBV28 and TRBJ1-2; 8 bases line up with TRBD1. The length of the CDR3 is 14 residues. Losses at the gene ends were 2 bases for V and 4 bases for J; bases not matched to a gene: 3. From germline, CDR1 is MDHEN and CDR2 SYDVKM. CDR3 sequence reads: CASSLSRGPYGYTF. CDR3 DNA: TGTGCCAGCAGTTTAAGCAGGGGGCCCTATGGCTACACCTTC.

Only one count was recorded for this clone. V is TRBV25-1 and J is TRBJ2-1; the match to TRBD1 covers 8 bases. The CDR3 runs 15 residues. The junction had 2 bases not matched to a gene; V was cut back by 4 bases and J by 0 bases. Germline V lookup: CDR1 MGHDK, CDR2 SYGVNS. This CDR3 reads CASSVTGGSYNEQFF. CDR3 coding DNA: TGTGCCAGCAGTGTAACAGGGGGCTCCTACAATGAGCAGTTCTTC.

V gene TRBV5-1 combines with J gene TRBJ1-2; perhaps TRBD1 as D (5 bases). Trimming cost V 0 bases and J 6 bases, with 6 bases left between them. The CDR3 loop spans 12 amino acids. From germline, CDR1 is SGHRS and CDR2 YFSETQ. This chain's CDR3 is CASSLEGNGYTF. The CDR3 nucleotides are TGCGCCAGCAGCTTGGAGGGGAATGGCTACACCTTC.

The J gene is TRBJ1-2, the V gene TRBV19; TRBD1 aligns across 9 bases. The V segment lost 7 bases and the J segment 0 bases; nucleotides outside the gene matches: 12. The CDR3 sequence is 17 residues long. Per germline, CDR1 LNHDA and CDR2 SQIVND (reference sequence). CDR3 nucleotide sequence: TGTGCCAGTAACCTCCTGACAGGGGGAAAGTCTAACTATGGCTACACCTTC. Its translation: CASNLLTGGKSNYGYTF.

This clone has a single count. This chain connects TRBV11-2 to TRBJ2-3; unclear D gene. The CDR3 has 15 residues. Germline V gene sequence: CDR1 SGHAT, CDR2 FQNNGV. The V gene lost 0 bases and the J gene lost 4 bases, with 11 bases spanning the gap. CDR3 protein: CASSLEPSWPDTQYF. CDR3 DNA sequence: TGTGCCAGCAGCTTAGAACCGTCTTGGCCAGATACGCAGTATTTT.

The chain carries TRBV5-1 and TRBJ1-1; D is perhaps TRBD1 (6 bases). The germline V gene has CDR1 SGHRS and CDR2 YFSETQ. The CDR3 runs to 17 residues. Trimming took off 0 bases at V and 4 bases at J, with 19 bases between the two ends. The CDR3 DNA reads as TGCGCCAGCAGCTTGGGAGGGTTAGGGGGTCAGGGCACTGAAGCTTTCTTT. Protein sequence: CASSLGGLGGQGTEAFF.

V and J are TRBV7-2 and TRBJ2-3; a possible D gene is TRBD2 (6 bases). V was shortened by 4 bases and J by 1 base, with 15 bases between the two germline ends. Germline loops: CDR1 SGHTA, CDR2 FQGNSA. This CDR3 has 16 amino acids. CDR3 sequence reads: CASSSPGGGGTDTQYF. In DNA, the CDR3 is TGTGCCAGCAGCTCCCCCGGGGGAGGAGGCACAGATACGCAGTATTTT.

The gene calls are TRBV2 and TRBJ1-5; a weak D match, TRBD1 (5 bases). V was pared by 6 bases and J by 0 bases, with 12 bases between. Germline V CDR1 and CDR2: SNHLY, FYNNEI. CDR3 length equals 15 residues. The CDR3 region is CASRYDSDSNQPQHF. In DNA form, the CDR3 reads TGTGCCAGCAGGTATGACAGTGATAGCAATCAGCCCCAGCATTTT.

V is TRBV11-3 and J is TRBJ2-2, with D maybe TRBD1 (5 bases). Per germline, CDR1 SGHNT and CDR2 YENEEA. Trimming left V 2 bases short and J 2 bases short, with 12 bases between. The CDR3 covers 16 residues. CDR3 DNA sequence: TGTGCCAGCAGCTTAAGGTGGACAACCAACACCGGGGAGCTGTTTTTT. Protein product: CASSLRWTTNTGELFF.

The V call is TRBV11-2, the J call TRBJ2-7; 10 positions agree with TRBD2. The germline V gene encodes CDR1 SGHAT and CDR2 FQNNGV. The J segment lost 5 bases and the V segment lost 7 bases, leaving 5 bases of the junction unmatched. The CDR3 extends over 13 amino acids. CDR3 DNA: TGTGCCAGCACCGTAGCGGGAGGCAACGAGCAGTACTTC. It encodes CASTVAGGNEQYF.

The V gene is TRBV10-2, the J gene TRBJ1-2; TRBD1 agrees at 8 bases. V was pared by 8 bases and J by 5 bases, with 7 bases of the junction left unmatched. This CDR3 is built from 13 residues. Per germline, CDR1 WSHSY and CDR2 SAAADI. The CDR3 bases are TGCGCCAGCGGCGGACAGGGCCGGTATGGCTACACCTTC. Residues: CASGGQGRYGYTF.

V gene TRBV9 combines with J gene TRBJ2-1; 9 bases match TRBD2. The CDR3 is 17 residues long. Germline CDR1 and CDR2: SGDLS and YYNGEE. Unmatched junction bases numbered 12, after V lost 4 bases and J lost 4 bases. The CDR3 protein is CASSFSPGLAIYNEQFF. The CDR3 nucleotides are TGTGCCAGCAGCTTTAGCCCTGGACTAGCGATTTACAATGAGCAGTTCTTC.

This clone has more than one count but fewer than ten. V and J are TRBV7-3 and TRBJ2-1, with 7 nucleotides matching TRBD2. This CDR3 contains 15 residues. Germline CDR1 reads SGHTA; CDR2 reads FQGTGA. The trim removed 5 bases at V and 7 bases at J, leaving 11 bases unmatched. CDR3 region: CASSNGAGNDNEQFF. The CDR3 DNA reads as TGTGCCAGCAGCAACGGAGCGGGAAATGATAATGAGCAGTTCTTC. Full variable domain (missing parts from reference TRBV7-3 and TRBJ2-1): GAGVSQTPSNKVTEKGKYVELRCDPISGHTALYWYRQSLGQGPEFLIYFQGTGAADDSGLPNDRFFAVRPEGSVSTLKIQRTERGDSAVYLCASSNGAGNDNEQFFGPGTRLTVL.

CDR3 residues: CASSLRSGDQPQHF. The CDR3 DNA follows: TGCGCCAGCAGCTTGAGGTCAGGGGATCAGCCCCAGCATTTT. This chain connects TRBV5-1 to TRBJ1-5; TRBD1 might be the D (6 bases). The CDR3 length is 14 residues. Per the germline V gene, CDR1 is SGHRS and CDR2 is YFSETQ. Deletions cut 1 base from V and 5 bases from J, with 10 bases between. The full variable domain, its missing parts supplied by reference TRBV5-1 and TRBJ1-5, is KAGVTQTPRYLIKTRGQQVTLSCSPISGHRSVSWYQQTPGQGLQFLFEYFSETQRNKGNFPGRFSGRQFSNSRSEMNVSTLELGDSALYLCASSLRSGDQPQHFGDGTRLSIL.

This clone was seen only a few times. The genes are TRBV28 and TRBJ1-4; 8 bases map to TRBD1. The CDR3 consists of 13 residues. CDR1 is MDHEN, CDR2 SYDVKM, per germline. Losses at the gene ends were 2 bases for V and 8 bases for J; bases not matched to a gene: 1. CDR3 sequence reads: CASSLQGAEKLFF. CDR3 bases: TGTGCCAGCAGTTTACAGGGGGCGGAAAAACTGTTTTTT.

V and J are TRBV9 and TRBJ2-7, with a tentative D call TRBD1 (5 bases). The CDR3 contains 14 residues. The V gene's germline CDR1 is SGDLS and CDR2 YYNGEE. V was trimmed by 0 bases and J by 1 base, leaving 8 bases between them. CDR3 sequence (DNA): TGTGCCAGCAGCGTAGGAGACAGATCCTACGAGCAGTACTTC. Its protein product is CASSVGDRSYEQYF.

The gene calls are TRBV12-5 and TRBJ2-1; 8 bases align to TRBD2. Germline V gene lookup returns CDR1 LGHNT and CDR2 FRNRAP. The J segment lost 3 bases and the V segment lost 7 bases, leaving 5 bases of the junction unmatched. The CDR3 has 14 residues. CDR3 in amino acids: CASAGSGNYNEQFF. The CDR3, as DNA: TGTGCTAGTGCCGGTAGCGGGAACTACAATGAGCAGTTCTTC.

The chain joins TRBV6-4 to TRBJ2-2, with D perhaps matching TRBD1 (6 bases). The CDR3 extends over 13 amino acids. V lost 4 bases and J lost 12, with 15 bases in between. Germline lookup yields CDR1 MRHNA and CDR2 SNTAGT. CDR3 sequence: CASSAHNRDQLFF. The CDR3 DNA is TGTGCCAGCAGTGCCCACAACAGGGATCAGCTGTTTTTT.